This T cell receptor (beta chain) came from a study of T cells after yellow fever vaccination. General study results and limits: Most primary-vaccination clones reappeared after the booster (approximately 95% CD4, approximately 88% CD8). A weaker secondary response peaked on day 5, the primary on day 15.

UMIs were added to TCR cDNA along with a universal primer site when it was made by 5'RACE template switching. TCRdb recomputed calls from the 5' RACE reads with MiXCR, one row per CDR3 protein. Found here are around 550,000 distinct CDR3 sequences, over 15% of them singletons; the top ten hold 14%. V was shortened by 1 base and J by 3 bases, with 15 bases between the two germline ends. The germline CDR1 and CDR2 sequences are DFQATT and SNEGSKA (reference sequence). This CDR3 region has 15 residues. This clonotype was observed a handful of times. Its antigen is undetermined. This chain uses TRBV20-1 with TRBJ1-1; D uncertain. The sample here was PBMCs, taken 15 days after the yellow fever booster vaccination. The receptor's source is a man aged 30 to 39 who received the YFV17D yellow fever vaccine. The CDR3 nucleotides are TGCAGTGCTAGAGCCTGGCCTGAGGTGGACACTGAAGCTTTCTTT. This sequence encodes CSARAWPEVDTEAFF.